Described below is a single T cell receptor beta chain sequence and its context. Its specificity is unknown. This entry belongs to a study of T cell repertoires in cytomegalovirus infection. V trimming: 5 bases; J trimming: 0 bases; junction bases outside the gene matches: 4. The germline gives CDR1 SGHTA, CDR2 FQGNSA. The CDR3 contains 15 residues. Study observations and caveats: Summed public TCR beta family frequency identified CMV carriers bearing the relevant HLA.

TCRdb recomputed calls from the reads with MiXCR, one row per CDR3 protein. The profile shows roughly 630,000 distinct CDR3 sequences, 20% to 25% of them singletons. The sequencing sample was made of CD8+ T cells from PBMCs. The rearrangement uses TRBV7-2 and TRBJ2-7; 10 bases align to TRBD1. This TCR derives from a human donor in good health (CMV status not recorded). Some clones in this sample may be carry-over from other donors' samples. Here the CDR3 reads CASSGRTGGSYEQYF. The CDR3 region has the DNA TGTGCCAGCAGCGGCCGGACAGGGGGCTCCTACGAGCAGTACTTC. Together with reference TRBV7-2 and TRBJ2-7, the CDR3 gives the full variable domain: GAGVSQSPSNKVTEKGKDVELRCDPISGHTALYWYRQSLGQGLEFLIYFQGNSAPDKSGLPSDRFSAERTGGSVSTLTIQRTQQEDSAVYLCASSGRTGGSYEQYFGPGTRLTVT.